This T cell receptor (beta chain) was identified during a study of OX40 agonist ivuxolimab in advanced cancers. Study outcomes and limitations: Dose levels from 0.1 to 3.0 mg/kg saw CD4+ and CD8+ blood T cells expand clonally by week 6.

Libraries were prepared by immunoSEQ multiplex PCR; TCRdb keeps only in-frame clonotypes and omits some of them. Among 71,000 or so clones listed, 80% were seen once. V was clipped by 2 bases and J by 2 bases; unmatched bases: 7. Germline CDR1 is KGHSH and CDR2 is LQKENI. CDR3 length equals 18 residues. For this clone: Its matching antigen is unknown.

Sequencing was performed on CD4+ or CD8+ T cells sorted from blood, taken in a trial of the OX40 agonist ivuxolimab. The receptor was derived from an adult with an advanced solid tumor such as melanoma, head and neck, liver or kidney cancer. The rearrangement joins TRBV18 to TRBJ2-6, with TRBD1 identical over 9 bases. The CDR3 nucleotides are TGTGCCAGCTCACCATTGGGACAGGGAACTCCTGGGGCCAACGTCCTGACTTTC. Its translation: CASSPLGQGTPGANVLTF.